Following are 31 T cell receptor beta chains from one sample sequenced in a study of blood T cell repertoires in COVID-19. The method was immunoSEQ multiplex PCR; TCRdb's version includes in-frame clones alone and lacks a portion of them. Of around 140,000 clones listed, more than 75% are singletons. Sequenced: peripheral blood. The source is a human donor in a cohort sampled during active COVID-19.

The chain recombines TRBV3-1 (or the pseudogene TRBV3-2) with TRBJ1-3, with D maybe TRBD1 (5 bases). Germline CDR1 LGHDT, CDR2 YNNKEL (reference sequence). The V gene lost 4 bases and the J gene lost 4 bases, with 17 bases spanning the gap. This CDR3 comprises 16 residues. DNA of the CDR3: TGTGCCAGCAGCCGTCGGGCAGGGCCGAGAGGAAACACCATATATTTT. Its translation: CASSRRAGPRGNTIYF.

This clone was observed a single time. This rearrangement joins TRBV11-2 to TRBJ2-5; 9 bases map to TRBD1. The trim removed 3 bases at V and 4 bases at J, leaving 0 bases unmatched. This CDR3 spans 13 amino acids. The germline V gene has CDR1 SGHAT and CDR2 FQNNGV. The CDR3 coding sequence is TGTGCCAGCAGCTTGGACAGGGGAGAGACCCAGTACTTC. Residues: CASSLDRGETQYF.

The rearrangement joins TRBV28 to TRBJ2-2; 12 bases are shared with TRBD1. Germline values: CDR1 MDHEN, CDR2 SYDVKM. The V and J ends lost 4 bases and 4 bases, in that order; junction bases with no gene match: 7. The CDR3 has 17 amino acids. The CDR3 sequence is CASSSGTGGVGTGELFF. CDR3 DNA sequence: TGTGCCAGCAGTTCCGGGACAGGGGGCGTCGGCACCGGGGAGCTGTTTTTT.

For this clone: This sample includes further DNA sequences coding for the same CDR3. The V gene is TRBV11-2, the J gene TRBJ1-6; 9 bases match TRBD1. The CDR3 length is 15 residues. Unmatched junction bases numbered 1, after V lost 0 bases and J lost 7 bases. Per germline, CDR1 SGHAT and CDR2 FQNNGV. This CDR3 is CASSLETGGNSPLHF. The CDR3 nucleotides read TGTGCCAGCAGCTTAGAGACAGGGGGGAATTCACCCCTCCACTTT.

The chain has TRBV2 and TRBJ2-2; tentative D call: TRBD1 (5 bases). Trimming removed 9 bases from V and 4 bases from J, with 15 bases in between. CDR1 SNHLY and CDR2 FYNNEI come from the germline V gene. This CDR3 contains 14 residues. The chain's CDR3 is CASLTGIPTGELFF. CDR3 nucleotide sequence: TGTGCCAGTCTCACAGGTATCCCCACCGGGGAGCTGTTTTTT. Complete variable domain (other parts from reference TRBV2 and TRBJ2-2): EPEVTQTPSHQVTQMGQEVILRCVPISNHLYFYWYRQILGQKVEFLVSFYNNEISEKSEIFDDQFSVERPDGSNFTLKIRSTKLEDSAMYFCASLTGIPTGELFFGEGSRLTVL.

The chain links TRBV7-2 to TRBJ2-2; 7 bases line up with TRBD1. The trim removed 1 base at V and 4 bases at J, leaving 3 bases unmatched. The CDR3 extends over 15 amino acids. Per germline, CDR1 SGHTA and CDR2 FQGNSA. Here the CDR3 DNA reads TGTGCCAGCAGCTTAGAAGGGACAGCCACCGGGGAGCTGTTTTTT. This sequence encodes CASSLEGTATGELFF.

This clone has a handful of counts. The chain carries TRBV3-1 (or the pseudogene TRBV3-2) and TRBJ1-5; TRBD1 agrees at 8 bases. Trimming removed 1 base from V and 6 bases from J; junction bases left unmatched: 5. Germline V gene sequence: CDR1 LGHDT, CDR2 YNNKEL (reference sequence). This CDR3 has 15 amino acids. This chain's CDR3 is CASSQGAGGGQPQHF. In nucleotides, the CDR3 is TGTGCCAGCAGCCAAGGCGCAGGGGGCGGTCAGCCCCAGCATTTT.

The rearrangement uses TRBV4-2 and TRBJ2-1; TRBD2 aligns across 10 bases. In germline, CDR1 is LGHNA, CDR2 YNFKEQ. With V trimmed by 0 bases and J by 3 bases, 11 bases remained unmatched. The CDR3 runs 19 residues. CDR3 coding DNA: TGTGCCAGCAGCCAAGAAAGGAGACTTGGACTAGCGGACTACAATGAGCAGTTCTTC. Translating it yields CASSQERRLGLADYNEQFF.

The chain has TRBV11-1 and TRBJ1-1; 8 nucleotides agree with TRBD1. The CDR3 spans 14 residues. The ends lost 4 bases at V and 2 bases at J; junction bases unmatched: 3. Germline CDR1 and CDR2: SGHAT and FQDESV (reference sequence). CDR3 amino acids: CASSSTGGNTEAFF. The CDR3, as DNA: TGTGCCAGCAGCTCCACAGGGGGAAACACTGAAGCTTTCTTT.

This rearrangement joins TRBV7-3 to TRBJ2-3; the D gene is possibly TRBD1 (5 bases). Trimming cost V 5 bases and J 0 bases, with 9 bases left between them. This CDR3 comprises 14 residues. The germline CDR1 and CDR2 sequences are SGHTA and FQGTGA. CDR3: CASSPDSSTDTQYF. The CDR3 DNA sequence: TGTGCCAGCAGCCCTGACAGTAGCACAGATACGCAGTATTTT.

The chain is built from TRBV6-5 and TRBJ1-6, with D unclear. V was cut by 4 bases and J by 8 bases, with 9 bases left in between. This CDR3 region has 13 residues. CDR1 is MNHEY, CDR2 SVGAGI, per germline. The CDR3 region is CASSSLGYSPLHF. The CDR3 coding sequence is TGTGCCAGCAGTTCGCTCGGTTATTCACCCCTCCACTTT.

J is TRBJ1-6 and V is TRBV19; 7 bases agree with TRBD1. The CDR3 has 18 residues. Unmatched junction bases numbered 18, after V lost 4 bases and J lost 9 bases. Germline lookup yields CDR1 LNHDA and CDR2 SQIVND (reference sequence). For the CDR3, the DNA is TGTGCCAGTAGTAGTTCGGGGTATCGACAGGGATTTGGTTCACCCCTCCACTTT. It is translated as CASSSSGYRQGFGSPLHF.

The chain links TRBV5-4 to TRBJ2-5; 10 nucleotides align to TRBD2. J lost 4 bases, V lost 4 bases, and 7 bases had no gene match. The V gene's germline CDR1 is SGHNT and CDR2 YYREEE (reference sequence). The length of the CDR3 is 15 residues. The CDR3 protein is CASSPKREGRETQYF. The CDR3 DNA reads TGTGCCAGCAGCCCCAAGCGGGAGGGGAGAGAGACCCAGTACTTC.

The J gene is TRBJ2-5, the V gene TRBV30, with TRBD1 as a possible D gene (6 bases). V dropped 1 base and J dropped 7 bases, with 13 bases sitting between them. The CDR3 has 13 amino acids. The V gene's germline CDR1 is GTSNPN and CDR2 SVGIG (reference sequence). For the CDR3, the DNA is TGTGCCTGGAGTGACGGACAGTCCACGACCCAGTACTTC. It codes for CAWSDGQSTTQYF.

This chain connects TRBV29-1 to TRBJ1-1, with D possibly matching TRBD1 (6 bases). V was cut by 6 bases and J by 0 bases, with 17 bases left in between. This CDR3 contains 15 residues. The germline CDR1 and CDR2 sequences are SQVTM and ANQGSEA. CDR3: CSVRRDINLNTEAFF. DNA for the CDR3: TGCAGCGTCCGCCGGGACATAAATTTGAACACTGAAGCTTTCTTT.

CDR3 DNA sequence: TGTGCCAGCTCCCTTGACCGGGATTCTAACTATGGCTACACCTTC. Its protein product is CASSLDRDSNYGYTF. The chain employs TRBV18 and TRBJ1-2; D ambiguous. Germline-derived CDR1 and CDR2 are KGHSH and LQKENI. The V end was cut by 6 bases, the J end by 0 bases, with 14 bases between. The CDR3 runs 15 residues.

In this sample, this clone turned up once. This chain uses TRBV29-1 with TRBJ2-3; D might be TRBD1 (5 bases). Germline loops: CDR1 SQVTM, CDR2 ANQGSEA. V lost 2 bases to trimming and J lost 2 bases, with 17 bases between them. This CDR3 has 16 residues. The CDR3 sequence: CSVERTAGPFTDTQYF. The CDR3 DNA is TGCAGCGTTGAACGGACGGCAGGGCCGTTCACAGATACGCAGTATTTT.

In its sample, this clone was seen once. The V call is TRBV25-1, the J call TRBJ2-1; possible D gene TRBD2, 6 bases. The germline V gene has CDR1 MGHDK and CDR2 SYGVNS. The CDR3 totals 17 residues. Trimming pared 0 bases from V and 0 bases from J, leaving 12 bases between. The CDR3 DNA reads as TGTGCCAGCAGTGAATATTCGGGGGTTGGCTCCTACAATGAGCAGTTCTTC. As protein: CASSEYSGVGSYNEQFF.

This rearrangement joins TRBV2 to TRBJ2-7; D is ambiguous. The CDR3 runs 15 residues. Trimming removed 6 bases at V and 0 bases at J, with 15 bases between. Germline values: CDR1 SNHLY, CDR2 FYNNEI. This CDR3 is CASSPNAASSYEQYV. The DNA of the CDR3 is TGTGCCAGCAGCCCGAACGCAGCTAGCTCCTACGAGCAGTACGTC.

The genes are TRBV27 and TRBJ2-3, with a tentative D call TRBD2 (6 bases). The ends were cut back, 2 bases at V and 6 bases at J, with 12 bases in the middle. The germline CDR1 and CDR2 sequences are MNHEY and SMNVEV (reference sequence). The CDR3 is 14 residues long. CDR3 in DNA: TGTGCCAGCAGTTTAGGTCTAGCGTGGGATACGCAGTATTTT. Amino acids: CASSLGLAWDTQYF.

The chain employs TRBV7-9 and TRBJ2-7; D perhaps matches TRBD2 (6 bases). This CDR3 comprises 11 residues. Germline V gene sequence: CDR1 SEHNR, CDR2 FQNEAQ (reference sequence). V gave up 3 bases and J gave up 7 bases, with 7 bases separating them. DNA for the CDR3: TGTGCCAGCAGCTTCGGGGGTGAGCAGTACGTC. Its translation is CASSFGGEQYV.

V and J are TRBV24-1 and TRBJ2-3; D ambiguous. The V end was cut by 2 bases, the J end by 0 bases, with 5 bases between. The CDR3 has 14 residues. Germline V CDR1 and CDR2: KGHDR, SFDVKD. CDR3: CATSDSSSTDTQYF. The CDR3 DNA reads TGTGCCACCAGTGATTCTTCTAGCACAGATACGCAGTATTTT.

The gene calls are TRBV15 and TRBJ1-1; D unresolved. V was cut by 1 base and J by 4 bases, with 7 bases left in between. Germline V gene lookup returns CDR1 LNHNV and CDR2 YYDKDF (reference sequence). The CDR3 consists of 13 residues. Here the CDR3 DNA reads TGTGCCACCAGCAGAGGGTTGGCCACTGAAGCTTTCTTT. It codes for CATSRGLATEAFF.

The chain employs TRBV19 and TRBJ1-5; D is ambiguous. CDR3 length: 13 residues. With 5 bases removed from V and 5 bases from J, the gap between germline ends came to 10 bases. Germline values: CDR1 LNHDA, CDR2 SQIVND (reference sequence). The CDR3, as DNA: TGTGCCAGTAGTCCTGGGCCCCATCAGCCCCAGCATTTT. It specifies CASSPGPHQPQHF.

CDR3 residues: CASTSGGAVYTQYF. The CDR3 nucleotides read TGTGCCAGCACATCGGGGGGGGCGGTTTATACGCAGTATTTT. The chain couples TRBV7-2 to TRBJ2-3, with 8 bases fitting TRBD2. The CDR3 runs 14 residues. V lost 7 bases, J lost 7 bases, and 10 bases stayed unmatched. CDR1 SGHTA and CDR2 FQGNSA come from the germline V gene.

The chain uses TRBV2 and TRBJ1-4; the match to TRBD1 covers 7 bases. Germline-derived CDR1 and CDR2 are SNHLY and FYNNEI. V was pared by 6 bases and J by 1 base, with 2 bases of the junction left unmatched. CDR3 length: 14 amino acids. Written as DNA, the CDR3 is TGTGCCAGCAGAGACAGGGTAACTAATGAAAAACTGTTTTTT. Residues: CASRDRVTNEKLFF.

This chain links TRBV5-1 with TRBJ2-7; 9 nucleotides align to TRBD1. Germline V gives CDR1 SGHRS, CDR2 YFSETQ. With 0 bases clipped from V and 2 bases from J, the junction kept 6 bases outside the gene matches. The CDR3 runs 16 residues. CDR3 loop: CASSLAPGQGTYEQYF. The CDR3 DNA sequence: TGCGCCAGCAGCTTGGCCCCGGGACAGGGAACCTACGAGCAGTACTTC. Complete variable domain (other parts from reference TRBV5-1 and TRBJ2-7): KAGVTQTPRYLIKTRGQQVTLSCSPISGHRSVSWYQQTPGQGLQFLFEYFSETQRNKGNFPGRFSGRQFSNSRSEMNVSTLELGDSALYLCASSLAPGQGTYEQYFGPGTRLTVT.

The chain couples TRBV24-1 to TRBJ2-7, with TRBD1 matching 9 bases. The V gene's germline CDR1 is KGHDR and CDR2 SFDVKD. V gave up 8 bases and J gave up 6 bases; unmatched junction bases: 10. This CDR3 spans 14 amino acids. The CDR3 here is CATITGTGSGEQYF. CDR3 in DNA: TGTGCCACCATTACCGGGACAGGGTCGGGCGAGCAGTACTTC.

The chain has TRBV5-5 and TRBJ1-1, with a weak D call TRBD1 (6 bases). Germline values: CDR1 SGHKS, CDR2 YYEKEE (reference sequence). V shed 7 bases and J shed 7 bases, with 11 bases lying between them. This CDR3 has 11 amino acids. The CDR3 DNA follows: TGTGCCAGCCACAGGGACCTTGAAGCTTTCTTT. It is translated as CASHRDLEAFF.

The V gene is TRBV7-9, the J gene TRBJ1-5, with TRBD1 identical over 8 bases. This CDR3 is 15 amino acids long. The germline gives CDR1 SEHNR, CDR2 FQNEAQ (reference sequence). The V and J ends lost 5 bases and 6 bases, in that order; junction bases with no gene match: 9. CDR3 residues: CASSRGTGTGQPQHF. CDR3 nucleotide sequence: TGTGCCAGCAGCCGCGGGACAGGTACAGGTCAGCCCCAGCATTTT. The variable domain in full, completed from reference TRBV7-9 and TRBJ1-5, reads DTGVSQNPRHKITKRGQNVTFRCDPISEHNRLYWYRQTLGQGPEFLTYFQNEAQLEKSRLLSDRFSAERPKGSFSTLEIQRTEQGDSAMYLCASSRGTGTGQPQHFGDGTRLSIL.

As regards this clone: An end of the junction differs from the germline gene, which may be a read error. The rearrangement uses TRBV7-7 and TRBJ2-5, with D tentatively TRBD1 (5 bases). The germline CDR1 and CDR2 sequences are SSHAT and FNYEAQ (reference sequence). This CDR3 spans 15 amino acids. In DNA form, the CDR3 reads TGTGCTAGCAGCTTGGGCAGGGTTCGGTCAGAGACCCAGTACTTC. It is translated as CASSLGRVRSETQYF. The complete variable domain, with remaining parts taken from reference TRBV7-7 and TRBJ2-5, reads GAGVSQSPRYKVTKRGQDVTLRCDPISSHATLYWYQQALGQGPEFLTYFNYEAQPDKSGLPSDRFSAERPEGSISTLTIQRTEQRDSAMYRCASSLGRVRSETQYFGPGTRLLVL.